Shown below are 15 T cell receptor beta chains from a single sample sequenced in a study of PD-1 blockade in classical Hodgkin lymphoma (dated by TCRdb to about 2020). Per the publication, the time point label means: cycle 1 day 1 (C1D1), immediately before nivolumab initiation. Every trial patient had relapsed following autologous stem cell transplantation, and prior brentuximab vedotin exposure was what differed among cohorts A, B and C. To prepare the library, the immunoSEQ multiplex PCR assay was applied. In TCRdb, the immuneACCESS table is reduced to in-frame sequences with V and J assigned. These tables do not hold every clone; where another copy was compared, an unresolved V gene accounts for under half, and the others remain unexplained. The sample table lists about 13,000 clones, approximately 79% of them with a count of one. The top ten clonotypes cover around 25% of the sample. The specimen was peripheral blood mononuclear cells (PBMCs), collected at baseline. The receptors derive from a human donor with classical Hodgkin lymphoma.

This chain links TRBV19 with TRBJ2-2, with 9 bases lining up with TRBD1. CDR1 and CDR2 from the germline V gene are LNHDA and SQIVND (reference sequence). The CDR3 is 14 amino acids. V dropped 6 bases and J dropped 5; count of bases not matched to a gene: 4. The CDR3: CASRRDRETGELFF. CDR3 DNA sequence: TGTGCCAGTAGGCGGGACAGGGAGACCGGGGAGCTGTTTTTT.

This clone was observed a few times. J is TRBJ1-3 and V is TRBV13; D is unresolved. The germline V and J ends were trimmed by 6 bases and 3 bases, with 9 bases remaining between them. Per germline, CDR1 PRHDT and CDR2 FYEKMQ (reference sequence). This CDR3 contains 13 residues. CDR3: CASSTDVGNTIYF. The CDR3 coding sequence is TGTGCCAGCAGTACTGACGTTGGAAACACCATATATTTT.

The chain employs TRBV19 and TRBJ1-1; D is uncertain. CDR1 and CDR2 from the germline V gene are LNHDA and SQIVND (reference sequence). V lost 3 bases and J lost 1, with 6 bases in between. CDR3 length: 13 amino acids. The CDR3 loop reads CASSMLGNTEAFF. Here the CDR3 DNA reads TGTGCCAGTAGTATGCTGGGGAACACTGAAGCTTTCTTT.

This chain's CDR3 is CASTEVGLAGETQYF. CDR3 DNA: TGTGCCAGCACCGAGGTAGGGCTAGCGGGAGAGACCCAGTACTTC. The chain joins TRBV9 to TRBJ2-5; 8 nucleotides match TRBD2. This CDR3 contains 15 residues. The germline CDR1 and CDR2 sequences are SGDLS and YYNGEE. The V and J ends lost 6 bases and 4 bases, in that order; junction bases with no gene match: 11. Supplemented by reference TRBV9 and TRBJ2-5, the full variable domain reads DSGVTQTPKHLITATGQRVTLRCSPRSGDLSVYWYQQSLDQGLQFLIQYYNGEERAKGNILERFSAQQFPDLHSELNLSSLELGDSALYFCASTEVGLAGETQYFGPGTRLLVL.

The J gene is TRBJ2-5, the V gene TRBV7-2; D might be TRBD2 (5 bases). The germline gives CDR1 SGHTA, CDR2 FQGNSA. Deletions cut 6 bases from V and 5 bases from J, with 16 bases between. The CDR3 length is 14 residues. As DNA, the CDR3 is TGTGCCAGCAGTCCCTTTGGGAGCTATGAGACCCAGTACTTC. Protein: CASSPFGSYETQYF.

A few counts support this clone. The chain uses TRBV10-3 and TRBJ2-7; 7 positions agree with TRBD1. The CDR3 is made up of 12 amino acids. From germline, CDR1 is ENHRY and CDR2 SYGVKD. Unmatched junction bases numbered 2, after V lost 6 bases and J lost 3 bases. CDR3 DNA sequence: TGTGCCATCAGAGACAGGGACTACGAGCAGTACTTC. This encodes CAIRDRDYEQYF.

The genes are TRBV2 and TRBJ1-2, with a possible D match to TRBD1 (5 bases). Germline-derived CDR1 and CDR2 are SNHLY and FYNNEI. CDR3 size: 14 residues. The V end lost 9 bases, the J end lost 7 bases, and 21 bases lay between the germline ends. CDR3 protein: CARRPGAGVRGYTF. The DNA for the CDR3 is TGTGCCAGACGACCCGGGGCGGGAGTTCGTGGCTACACCTTC. The whole variable domain, filled in from reference TRBV2 and TRBJ1-2, reads EPEVTQTPSHQVTQMGQEVILRCVPISNHLYFYWYRQILGQKVEFLVSFYNNEISEKSEIFDDQFSVERPDGSNFTLKIRSTKLEDSAMYFCARRPGAGVRGYTFGSGTRLTVV.

CDR3 bases: TGTGCCAGTAGTATTTCCCCGGGAGAGGTCTATGAGCAGTTCTTC. This gives the protein CASSISPGEVYEQFF. This chain links TRBV19 with TRBJ2-1, with a possible D match to TRBD2 (6 bases). Trimming pared 3 bases from V and 8 bases from J, leaving 17 bases between. The CDR3 extends over 15 amino acids. Germline assignment: CDR1 LNHDA and CDR2 SQIVND (reference sequence).

V gene TRBV6-5 combines with J gene TRBJ1-1; 10 bases align to TRBD1. V was clipped by 0 bases and J by 4 bases; unmatched bases: 2. Germline CDR1 MNHEY, CDR2 SVGAGI. The CDR3 totals 15 residues. CDR3 in amino acids: CASSYSTGGPTEAFF. CDR3 DNA sequence: TGTGCCAGCAGTTACTCGACAGGGGGCCCCACTGAAGCTTTCTTT.

The gene calls are TRBV10-3 and TRBJ1-3; D gene unclear. Germline-derived CDR1 and CDR2 are ENHRY and SYGVKD. V lost 3 bases and J 0 bases, leaving 3 bases between the germline ends. The CDR3 covers 13 residues. The CDR3 is CAISEISGNTIYF. For the CDR3, the DNA is TGTGCCATCAGTGAAATCTCTGGAAACACCATATATTTT.

This chain uses TRBV7-9 with TRBJ2-5; a weak D match, TRBD2 (6 bases). V was clipped by 5 bases and J by 2 bases, with 15 bases between them. Germline values: CDR1 SEHNR, CDR2 FQNEAQ (reference sequence). The CDR3 consists of 15 residues. This chain's CDR3 is CASSQLAGMQETQYF. DNA for the CDR3: TGTGCCAGCAGCCAATTGGCGGGGATGCAAGAGACCCAGTACTTC.

This chain joins TRBV7-2 and TRBJ2-4; 11 positions match TRBD1. The germline CDR1 and CDR2 sequences are SGHTA and FQGNSA. The CDR3 sequence is 17 residues long. With 0 bases clipped from V and 12 bases from J, the junction kept 13 bases outside the gene matches. The CDR3 sequence: CASSLAHPGTGGSGQYF. In DNA form, the CDR3 reads TGTGCCAGCAGCTTAGCGCACCCCGGGACAGGGGGGAGTGGTCAGTACTTC.

As DNA, the CDR3 is TGTGCCAGCGGACAGGGGGGCCTCGGCTACACCTTC. This translates into CASGQGGLGYTF. The rearrangement uses TRBV19 and TRBJ1-2; 10 bases fit TRBD1. This CDR3 has 12 residues. CDR1 LNHDA and CDR2 SQIVND come from the germline V gene (reference sequence). V lost 9 bases, J lost 8 bases, and 6 bases stayed unmatched.

This chain uses TRBV6-5 with TRBJ2-7, with 9 bases identical to TRBD2. This CDR3 contains 16 residues. J was trimmed by 0 bases and V by 4 bases; bases with no gene match: 7. Per germline, CDR1 MNHEY and CDR2 SVGAGI. The DNA of the CDR3 is TGTGCCAGCAGTTGGGCTAGCGGGACGATCTCCTACGAGCAGTACTTC. It encodes CASSWASGTISYEQYF.

V gene TRBV6-1 combines with J gene TRBJ1-2, with 8 bases aligning to TRBD1. Per germline, CDR1 MNHNS and CDR2 SASEGT. V was clipped by 6 bases and J by 7 bases; unmatched bases: 7. The CDR3 contains 13 residues. CDR3 loop: CASRPTGGGGYTF. Written as DNA, the CDR3 is TGTGCCAGCAGACCAACAGGGGGGGGTGGCTACACCTTC.